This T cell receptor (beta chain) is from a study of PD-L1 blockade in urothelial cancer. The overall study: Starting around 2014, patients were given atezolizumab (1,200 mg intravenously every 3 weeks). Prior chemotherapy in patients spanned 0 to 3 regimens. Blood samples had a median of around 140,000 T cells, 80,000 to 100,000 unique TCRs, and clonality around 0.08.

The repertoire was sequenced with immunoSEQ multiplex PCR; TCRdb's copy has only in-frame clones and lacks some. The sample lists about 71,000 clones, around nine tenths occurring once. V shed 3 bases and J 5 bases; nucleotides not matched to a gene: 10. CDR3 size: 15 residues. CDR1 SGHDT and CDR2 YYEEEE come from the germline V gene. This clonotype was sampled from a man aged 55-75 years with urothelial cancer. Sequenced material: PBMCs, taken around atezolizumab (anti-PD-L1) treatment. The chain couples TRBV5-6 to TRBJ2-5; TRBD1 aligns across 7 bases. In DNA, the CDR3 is TGTGCCAGCAGCTCCATGCGGACAGGCTTGGAGACCCAGTACTTC. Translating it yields CASSSMRTGLETQYF. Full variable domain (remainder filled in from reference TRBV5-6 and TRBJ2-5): DAGVTQSPTHLIKTRGQQVTLRCSPKSGHDTVSWYQQALGQGPQFIFQYYEEEERQRGNFPDRFSGHQFPNYSSELNVNALLLGDSALYLCASSSMRTGLETQYFGPGTRLLVL.